This T cell receptor beta chain was sequenced during a study of OX40 agonist ivuxolimab in advanced cancers. Overall study: At 0.01 to 10 mg/kg, ivuxolimab was administered intravenously to patients every 2 weeks.

With regard to this clone: Its antigen is still unknown.

Study outcomes and limitations: CD4+ and CD8+ T cells in blood underwent clonal expansion by week 6 at 0.1 to 3.0 mg/kg. Among the least clonally expanded were partial responders at 0.1-3.0 mg/kg.

Here immunoSEQ multiplex PCR was the method, and the copy in TCRdb shows in-frame clones only, minus some. The sample contains around 70,000 clones, about 80% of which appear only once. V was cut by 4 bases and J by 0 bases, with 13 bases left in between. The CDR3 extends over 15 amino acids. CDR1 and CDR2 from the germline V gene are LNHDA and SQIVND (reference sequence). Autoimmune disease history or systemic immunosuppression meant exclusion. The receptor was isolated from an adult with an advanced solid tumor such as melanoma, head and neck, liver or kidney cancer. The input for sequencing was CD4+ or CD8+ T cells sorted from blood, taken in a trial of the OX40 agonist ivuxolimab. The genes are TRBV19 and TRBJ2-7, with D possibly TRBD1 on 6 matching bases. In DNA form, the CDR3 reads TGTGCCAGTAGTACATGGGACAATCCCTCCTACGAGCAGTACTTC. Amino acid sequence: CASSTWDNPSYEQYF.